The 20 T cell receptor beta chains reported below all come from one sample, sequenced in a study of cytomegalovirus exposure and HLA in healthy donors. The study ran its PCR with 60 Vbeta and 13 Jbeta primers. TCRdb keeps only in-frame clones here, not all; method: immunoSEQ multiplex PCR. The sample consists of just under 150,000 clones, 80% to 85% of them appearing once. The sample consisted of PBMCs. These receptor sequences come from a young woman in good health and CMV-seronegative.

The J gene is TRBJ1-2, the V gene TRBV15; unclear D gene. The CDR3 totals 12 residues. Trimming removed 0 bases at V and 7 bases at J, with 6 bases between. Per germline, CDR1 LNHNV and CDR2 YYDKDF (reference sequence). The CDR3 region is CATSRDRGGYTF. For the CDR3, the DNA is TGTGCCACCAGCAGAGATCGGGGTGGCTACACCTTC.

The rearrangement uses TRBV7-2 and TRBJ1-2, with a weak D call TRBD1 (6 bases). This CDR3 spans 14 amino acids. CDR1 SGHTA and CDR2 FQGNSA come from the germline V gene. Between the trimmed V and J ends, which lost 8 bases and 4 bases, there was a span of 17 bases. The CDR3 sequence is CASGLFGGFYGYTF. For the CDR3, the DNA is TGTGCCAGCGGTCTCTTTGGGGGCTTCTATGGCTACACCTTC. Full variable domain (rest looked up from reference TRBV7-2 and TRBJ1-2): GAGVSQSPSNKVTEKGKDVELRCDPISGHTALYWYRQSLGQGLEFLIYFQGNSAPDKSGLPSDRFSAERTGGSVSTLTIQRTQQEDSAVYLCASGLFGGFYGYTFGSGTRLTVV.

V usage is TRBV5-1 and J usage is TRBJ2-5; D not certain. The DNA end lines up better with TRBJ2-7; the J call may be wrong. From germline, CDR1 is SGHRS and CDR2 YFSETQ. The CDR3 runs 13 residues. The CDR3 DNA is TGCGCCAGCAGCTTGGCTCCGGGTGTCGAGCAGTACTTC. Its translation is CASSLAPGVEQYF.

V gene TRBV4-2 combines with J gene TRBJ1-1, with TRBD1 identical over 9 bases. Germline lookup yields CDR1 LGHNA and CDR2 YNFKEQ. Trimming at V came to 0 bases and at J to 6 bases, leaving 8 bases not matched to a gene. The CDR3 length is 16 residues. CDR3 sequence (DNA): TGTGCCAGCAGCCAAGATCAGGGACAGGGAGGCGCTGAAGCTTTCTTT. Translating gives CASSQDQGQGGAEAFF.

CDR3 amino acids: CSVERQGGDGYTF. The CDR3 region has the DNA TGCAGCGTTGAAAGACAGGGTGGAGATGGCTACACCTTC. This chain joins TRBV29-1 and TRBJ1-2; the match to TRBD1 covers 7 bases. The CDR3 is made up of 13 amino acids. Germline trimming cut 2 bases from V and 6 bases from J; bases unmatched to any gene: 6. Germline CDR1 SQVTM, CDR2 ANQGSEA. The entire variable domain, with the rest obtained from reference TRBV29-1 and TRBJ1-2, is as follows: SAVISQKPSRDICQRGTSLTIQCQVDSQVTMMFWYRQQPGQSLTLIATANQGSEATYESGFVIDKFPISRPNLTFSTLTVSNMSPEDSSIYLCSVERQGGDGYTFGSGTRLTVV.

The CDR3 is CASSLLPGTDLSRGYTF. CDR3 in DNA: TGCGCCAGCAGCCTATTACCAGGGACAGACTTATCTAGGGGCTACACCTTC. This chain uses TRBV4-3 with TRBJ1-2, with 7 bases that match TRBD1. The CDR3 has 17 residues. Germline CDR1 LGHNA, CDR2 YSLEER. With 4 bases clipped from V and 8 bases from J, the junction kept 19 bases outside the gene matches.

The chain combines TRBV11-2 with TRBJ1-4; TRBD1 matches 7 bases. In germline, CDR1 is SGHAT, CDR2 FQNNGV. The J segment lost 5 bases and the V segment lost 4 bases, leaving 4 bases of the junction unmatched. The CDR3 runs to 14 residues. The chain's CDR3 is CASSSGTVNEKLFF. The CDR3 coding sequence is TGTGCCAGCAGCTCCGGGACAGTGAATGAAAAACTGTTTTTT.

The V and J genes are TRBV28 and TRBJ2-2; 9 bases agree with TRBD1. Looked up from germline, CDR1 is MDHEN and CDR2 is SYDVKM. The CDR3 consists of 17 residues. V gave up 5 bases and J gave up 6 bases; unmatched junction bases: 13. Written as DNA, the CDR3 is TGTGCCAGCAGTGGGGGAACAGGGGGCGTAGGGTCCGGGGAGCTGTTTTTT. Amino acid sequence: CASSGGTGGVGSGELFF.

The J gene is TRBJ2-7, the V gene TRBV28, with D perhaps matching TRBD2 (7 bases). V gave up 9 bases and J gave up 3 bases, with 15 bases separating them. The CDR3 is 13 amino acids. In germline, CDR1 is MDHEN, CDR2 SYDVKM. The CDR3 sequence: CASGRGKDYEQYF. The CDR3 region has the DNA TGTGCCAGTGGGAGGGGGAAGGACTACGAGCAGTACTTC.

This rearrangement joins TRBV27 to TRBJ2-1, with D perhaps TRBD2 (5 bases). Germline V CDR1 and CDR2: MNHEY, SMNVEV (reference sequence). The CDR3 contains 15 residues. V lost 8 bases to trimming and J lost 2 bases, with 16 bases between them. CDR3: CASAPGGWPYNEQFF. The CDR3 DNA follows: TGTGCCAGCGCCCCCGGAGGATGGCCCTACAATGAGCAGTTCTTC.

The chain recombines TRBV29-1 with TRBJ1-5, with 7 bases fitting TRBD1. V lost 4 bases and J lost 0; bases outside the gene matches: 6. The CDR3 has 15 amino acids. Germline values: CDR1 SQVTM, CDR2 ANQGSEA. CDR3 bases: TGCAGCGTTGCTCTCACAGGGGATAGCAATCAGCCCCAGCATTTT. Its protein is CSVALTGDSNQPQHF.

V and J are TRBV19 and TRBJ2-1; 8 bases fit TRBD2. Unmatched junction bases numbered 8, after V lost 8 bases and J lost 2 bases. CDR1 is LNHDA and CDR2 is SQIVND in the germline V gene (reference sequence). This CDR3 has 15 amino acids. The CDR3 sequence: CASHPQAGAYNEQFF. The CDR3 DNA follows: TGTGCCAGTCATCCCCAAGCGGGAGCCTACAATGAGCAGTTCTTC.

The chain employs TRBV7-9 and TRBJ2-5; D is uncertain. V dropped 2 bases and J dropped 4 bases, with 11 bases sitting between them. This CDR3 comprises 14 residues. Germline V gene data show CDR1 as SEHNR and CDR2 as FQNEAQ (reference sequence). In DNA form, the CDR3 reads TGTGCCAGCAGCTTACCGAGGTTATCAGAGACCCAGTACTTC. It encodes CASSLPRLSETQYF.

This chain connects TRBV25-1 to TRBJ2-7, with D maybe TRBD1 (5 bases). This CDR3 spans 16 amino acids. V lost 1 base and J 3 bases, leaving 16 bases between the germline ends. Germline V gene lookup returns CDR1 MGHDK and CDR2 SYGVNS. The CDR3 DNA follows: TGTGCCAGCAGTGAATTAACCAGGGAAAGAGACTACGAGCAGTACTTC. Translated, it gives CASSELTRERDYEQYF.

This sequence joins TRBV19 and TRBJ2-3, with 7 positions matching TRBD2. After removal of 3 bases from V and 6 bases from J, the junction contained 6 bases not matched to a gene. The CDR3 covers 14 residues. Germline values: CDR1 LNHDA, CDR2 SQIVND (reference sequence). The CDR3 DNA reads TGTGCCAGTAGTATGGGGGAGGGTGCGGATACGCAGTATTTT. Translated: CASSMGEGADTQYF.

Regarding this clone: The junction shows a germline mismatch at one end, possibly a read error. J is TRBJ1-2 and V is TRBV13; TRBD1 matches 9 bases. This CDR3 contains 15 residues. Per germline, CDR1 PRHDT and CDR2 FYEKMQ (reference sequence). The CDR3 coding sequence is TGTGCCAGCAGCCTAGGGGGGACAGGGTACTATGGCTACACCTTC. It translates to CASSLGGTGYYGYTF.

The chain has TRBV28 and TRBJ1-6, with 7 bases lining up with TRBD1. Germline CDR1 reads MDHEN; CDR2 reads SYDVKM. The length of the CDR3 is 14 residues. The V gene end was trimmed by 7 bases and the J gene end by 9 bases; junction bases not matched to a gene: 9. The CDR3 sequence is CASTVGQPSSPLHF. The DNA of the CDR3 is TGTGCCAGCACTGTGGGACAGCCAAGTTCACCCCTCCACTTT.

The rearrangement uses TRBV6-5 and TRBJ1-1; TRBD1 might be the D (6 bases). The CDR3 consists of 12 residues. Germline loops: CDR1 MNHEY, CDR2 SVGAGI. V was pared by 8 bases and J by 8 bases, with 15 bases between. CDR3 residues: CASGPQDREAFF. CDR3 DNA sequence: TGTGCCAGCGGACCTCAGGACAGAGAAGCTTTCTTT.

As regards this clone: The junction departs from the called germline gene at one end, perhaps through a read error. CDR3 in amino acids: CASSTNTGGPNCGYTF. For the CDR3, the DNA is TGTGCCAGTAGTACAAATACAGGGGGCCCTAACTGTGGCTACACCTTC. The gene calls are TRBV19 and TRBJ1-2; the match to TRBD1 covers 9 bases. Germline values: CDR1 LNHDA, CDR2 SQIVND (reference sequence). The CDR3 is 16 residues long.

CDR3 in DNA: TGCGCCAGCAGCTTGGTCGTTAGCGGGGGGGGGAATGAGCAGTTCTTC. It translates to CASSLVVSGGGNEQFF. The V and J genes are TRBV5-1 and TRBJ2-1; TRBD2 matches 11 bases. Germline V gene sequence: CDR1 SGHRS, CDR2 YFSETQ. V trimming: 0 bases; J trimming: 7 bases; junction bases outside the gene matches: 6. This CDR3 contains 16 residues.